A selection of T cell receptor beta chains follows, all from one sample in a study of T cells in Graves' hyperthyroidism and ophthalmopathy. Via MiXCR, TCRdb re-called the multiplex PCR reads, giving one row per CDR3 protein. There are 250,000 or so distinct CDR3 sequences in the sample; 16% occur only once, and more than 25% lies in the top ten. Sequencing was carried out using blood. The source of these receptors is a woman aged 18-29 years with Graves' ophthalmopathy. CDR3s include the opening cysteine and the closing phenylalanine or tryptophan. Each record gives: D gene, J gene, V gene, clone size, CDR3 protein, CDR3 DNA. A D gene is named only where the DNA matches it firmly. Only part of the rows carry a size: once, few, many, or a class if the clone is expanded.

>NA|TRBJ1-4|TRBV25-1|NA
CASSGPRTNEKLFF
TGTGCCAGCAGTGGCCCAAGGACTAATGAAAAACTGTTTTTT
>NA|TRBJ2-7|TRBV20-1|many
CSARALGRYEQYF
TGCAGTGCTAGAGCGTTAGGGAGGTACGAGCAGTACTTC
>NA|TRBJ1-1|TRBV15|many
CATSRGGGTEAFF
TGTGCCACCAGCAGAGGGGGGGGGACTGAAGCTTTCTTT
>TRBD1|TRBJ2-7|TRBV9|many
CASSVSGTGVYEQYF
TGTGCCAGCAGCGTCTCCGGGACAGGGGTTTACGAGCAGTACTTC
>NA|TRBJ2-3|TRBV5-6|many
CASSLDPAIPGTDTQYF
TGTGCCAGCAGCTTAGATCCCGCCATACCCGGCACAGATACGCAGTATTTT
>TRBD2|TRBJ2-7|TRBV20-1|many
CSARDSGRSNEQYF
TGCAGTGCTAGAGATAGCGGGAGATCCAACGAGCAGTACTTC
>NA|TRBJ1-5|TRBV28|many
CASSTRDSPQPQHF
TGTGCCAGCAGTACGAGGGACTCTCCCCAGCCCCAGCATTTT
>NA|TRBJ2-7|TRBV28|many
CASKAGYEQYF
TGTGCCAGCAAGGCCGGCTACGAGCAGTACTTC
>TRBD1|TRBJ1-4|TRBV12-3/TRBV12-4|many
CATPRQGGEKLFF
TGTGCCACACCCAGACAGGGCGGAGAAAAACTGTTTTTT
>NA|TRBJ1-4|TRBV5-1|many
CASSLTGINEKLFF
TGCGCCAGCAGCTTGACAGGGATTAATGAAAAACTGTTTTTT
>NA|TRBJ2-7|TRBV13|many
CASSVRLLREQYF
TGTGCCAGCAGCGTCCGATTACTGAGGGAGCAGTACTTC
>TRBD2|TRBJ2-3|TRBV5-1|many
CASSLTLAGGPDTQYF
TGCGCCAGCAGCTTGACACTAGCGGGAGGACCAGATACGCAGTATTTT
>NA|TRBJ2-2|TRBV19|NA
CATNLGAHGELFF
TGTGCCACCAACTTGGGAGCTCACGGGGAGCTGTTTTTT
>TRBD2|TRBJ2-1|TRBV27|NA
CASSLYTSGGYNEQFF
TGTGCCAGCAGTTTATATACTAGCGGGGGCTACAATGAGCAGTTCTTC
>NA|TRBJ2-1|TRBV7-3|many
CASSSYRSSYNEQFF
TGTGCCAGCAGCTCCTACCGGAGCTCCTACAATGAGCAGTTCTTC
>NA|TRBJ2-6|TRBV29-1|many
CSVDSGGANVLTF
TGCAGCGTTGACTCTGGTGGGGCCAACGTCCTGACTTTC
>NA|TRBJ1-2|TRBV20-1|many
CSAPGRRGYGYTF
TGCAGTGCCCCCGGAAGACGTGGCTATGGCTACACCTTC
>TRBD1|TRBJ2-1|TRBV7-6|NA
CASSKLYRGQRNEQFF
TGTGCCAGCAGCAAACTCTACAGGGGCCAGCGGAATGAGCAGTTCTTC
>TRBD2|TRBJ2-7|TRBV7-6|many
CASSESGGAREQYF
TGTGCCAGCAGCGAGAGCGGGGGGGCGAGGGAGCAGTACTTC
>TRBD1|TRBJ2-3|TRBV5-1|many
CASSLAVRGLGTDTQYF
TGCGCCAGCAGCTTGGCCGTCAGGGGGCTGGGCACAGATACGCAGTATTTT
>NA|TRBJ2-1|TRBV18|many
CASSPPSGASYNEQFF
TGTGCCAGCTCACCTCCTTCCGGAGCGAGCTACAATGAGCAGTTCTTC
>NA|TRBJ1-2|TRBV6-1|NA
CASSRQTASNYGYTF
TGTGCCAGCAGTCGCCAGACAGCTTCTAACTATGGCTACACCTTC
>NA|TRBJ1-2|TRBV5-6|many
CASSSSCESLGCNGYTF
TGTGCCAGCAGCTCGAGCTGTGAATCTTTGGGGTGTAATGGCTACACCTTC
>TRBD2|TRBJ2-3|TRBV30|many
CAWRASGGALPSTDTQYF
TGTGCCTGGAGAGCTAGCGGGGGGGCCTTACCTAGCACAGATACGCAGTATTTT
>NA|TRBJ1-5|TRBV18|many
CASSPSAGNQPQHF
TGTGCCAGCTCACCATCGGCAGGCAATCAGCCCCAGCATTTT
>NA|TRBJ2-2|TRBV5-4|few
CASTYRGGESLNTGELFF
TGTGCCAGCACCTACCGGGGCGGGGAATCGTTGAACACCGGGGAGCTGTTTTTT
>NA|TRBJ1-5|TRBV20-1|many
CSAAGTDDQPQHF
TGCAGTGCTGCCGGAACGGATGATCAGCCCCAGCATTTT
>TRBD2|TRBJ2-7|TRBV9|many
CASSVECRGTSGSSYEQYF
TGTGCCAGCAGCGTAGAGTGTAGGGGGACTAGCGGGAGCTCCTACGAGCAGTACTTC
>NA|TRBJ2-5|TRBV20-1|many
CSARQQGSFQETQYF
TGCAGTGCTCGTCAACAGGGATCATTTCAAGAGACCCAGTACTTC
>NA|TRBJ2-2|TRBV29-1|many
CSVEEPSGELFF
TGCAGCGTTGAGGAGCCGTCCGGGGAGCTGTTTTTT
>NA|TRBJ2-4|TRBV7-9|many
CASSSPRGWGIQYF
TGTGCCAGCAGCAGCCCTCGTGGGTGGGGCATTCAGTACTTC
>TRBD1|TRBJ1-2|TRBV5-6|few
CASSLRQGVRRDGYTF
TGTGCCAGCAGCTTGAGGCAGGGGGTGAGACGAGATGGCTACACCTTC
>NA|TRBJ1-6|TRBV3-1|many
CASSPPDSPLHF
TGTGCCAGCAGCCCACCGGATTCACCCCTCCACTTT
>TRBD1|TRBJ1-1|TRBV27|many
CASKDRAGIQNTEAFF
TGTGCCAGCAAAGACAGGGCGGGTATTCAGAACACTGAAGCTTTCTTT
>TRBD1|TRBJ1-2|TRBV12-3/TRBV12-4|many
CASSPTGRGHGYTF
TGTGCCAGCAGCCCCACGGGGAGGGGGCATGGCTACACCTTC
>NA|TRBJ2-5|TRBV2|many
CASSESEGQETQYF
TGTGCCAGCAGTGAGTCGGAGGGACAAGAGACCCAGTACTTC
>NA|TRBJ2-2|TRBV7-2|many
CASSLAFRGDRTGELFF
TGTGCCAGCAGCTTAGCGTTCAGGGGGGATCGAACCGGGGAGCTGTTTTTT
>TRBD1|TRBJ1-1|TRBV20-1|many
CSAKRTGGNTEAFF
TGCAGTGCTAAGAGGACAGGGGGTAACACTGAAGCTTTCTTT
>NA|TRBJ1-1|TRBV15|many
CATSSDTNTEAFF
TGTGCCACCAGCAGCGACACGAACACTGAAGCTTTCTTT
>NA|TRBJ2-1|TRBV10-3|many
CAISVEGSIDEQFF
TGTGCCATCAGTGTGGAGGGGAGCATAGATGAGCAGTTCTTC
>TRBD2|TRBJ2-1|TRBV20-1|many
CSASGGANNEQFF
TGCAGTGCTAGCGGGGGGGCCAACAATGAGCAGTTCTTC
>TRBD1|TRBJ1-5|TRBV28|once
CASSRVAGGSRQPQHF
TGTGCCAGCAGTCGGGTCGCAGGGGGAAGTCGGCAGCCCCAGCATTTT
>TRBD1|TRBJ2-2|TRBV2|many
CASKPGQVGGELFF
TGTGCCAGCAAACCGGGACAGGTCGGCGGGGAGCTGTTTTTT